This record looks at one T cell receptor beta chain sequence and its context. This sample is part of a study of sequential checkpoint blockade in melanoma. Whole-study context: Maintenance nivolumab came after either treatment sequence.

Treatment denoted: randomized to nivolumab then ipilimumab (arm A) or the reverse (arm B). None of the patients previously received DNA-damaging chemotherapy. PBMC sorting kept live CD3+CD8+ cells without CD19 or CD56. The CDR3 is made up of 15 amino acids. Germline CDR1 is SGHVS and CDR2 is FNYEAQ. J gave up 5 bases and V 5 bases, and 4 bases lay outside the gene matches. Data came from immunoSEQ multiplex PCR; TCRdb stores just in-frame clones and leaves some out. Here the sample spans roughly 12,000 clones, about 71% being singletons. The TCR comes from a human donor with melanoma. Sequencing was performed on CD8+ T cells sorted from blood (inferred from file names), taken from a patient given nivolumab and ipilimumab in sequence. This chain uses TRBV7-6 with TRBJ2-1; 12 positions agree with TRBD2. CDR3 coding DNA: TGTGCCAGCAGCAAGACTAGCGGGAGTAACAATGAGCAGTTCTTC. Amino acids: CASSKTSGSNNEQFF.